This T cell receptor (beta chain) was identified during a study of T cell responses to AZD1222 COVID-19 vaccine. Study results and limitations: In the spike-specific TCR repertoire, nearly half reportedly target unmutated variant regions. Donors were chiefly white British, with a greater number of females, and clonal diversity was perhaps underestimated. Baseline seropositivity occurred in only 5 or 6 AZD1222 recipients. Dominant CD4 TCR responses targeted spike regions 160-218 and 743-854.

Comments on this clone: Its antigen is still unknown.

This table comes from immunoSEQ multiplex PCR, and its TCRdb copy is limited to in-frame clones, with some not included. The sample consists of under 150,000 clones, over 75% of them appearing once. The material sequenced was peripheral blood, taken 28 days after the second AZD1222 dose. The clonotype was recovered from an adult who received the AZD1222 COVID-19 vaccine.

CDR3 nucleotide sequence: TGTGCCAGCAGTTTATTAGGCCTGACAGGGGTTGGCTACACCTTC. It codes for CASSLLGLTGVGYTF. This rearrangement joins TRBV28 to TRBJ1-2; 8 bases align to TRBD1. Germline V gene data show CDR1 as MDHEN and CDR2 as SYDVKM. Trimming removed 1 base from V and 7 bases from J; junction bases left unmatched: 8. This CDR3 is built from 15 residues.